The clone carrying this T cell receptor beta chain was seen ten or more times. Its target is not known. The length of the CDR3 is 14 residues. Trimming shortened V by 7 bases and J by 6 bases, and 14 bases separated the two germline ends. Germline V gives CDR1 SGHRS, CDR2 YFSETQ. Healthy Caucasians were all of the donors. TCRdb reprocessed the 5' RACE reads with MiXCR, giving one entry per CDR3 protein. The sample consists of 640,000 or so distinct CDR3 sequences, 5.5% to 6.5% of them appearing once. The data originate from a study of identical twins. General study results and limits: Zero-insertion findings could be partly confounded by invariant cells (MAIT and iNKT cells). Insertion counts were lower in abundant cord blood beta clonotypes, a trend that memory repertoires did not show.

The origin of this receptor is a man aged 18 to 30 in good health. The chain joins TRBV5-1 to TRBJ1-6, with unresolved D. The specimen sequenced was naive T cells sorted from blood. The CDR3 coding sequence is TGCGCCAGCCGCCTCGAGGGTGGTAATTCACCCCTCCACTTT. Translation: CASRLEGGNSPLHF.